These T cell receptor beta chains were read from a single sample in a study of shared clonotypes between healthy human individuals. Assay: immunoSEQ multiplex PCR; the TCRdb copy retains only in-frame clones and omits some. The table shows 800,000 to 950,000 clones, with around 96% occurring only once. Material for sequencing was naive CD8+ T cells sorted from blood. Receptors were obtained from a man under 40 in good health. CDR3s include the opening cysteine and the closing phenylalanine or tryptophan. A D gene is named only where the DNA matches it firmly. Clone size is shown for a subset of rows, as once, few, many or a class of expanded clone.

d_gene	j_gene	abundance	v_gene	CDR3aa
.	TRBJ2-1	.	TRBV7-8	CASSLLASAYNEQFF
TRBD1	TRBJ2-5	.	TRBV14	CASSQPGTGSSQETQYF
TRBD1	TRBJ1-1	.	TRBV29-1	CSVVTGGTEAFF
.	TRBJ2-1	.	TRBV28	CASSLDGSSYNEQFF
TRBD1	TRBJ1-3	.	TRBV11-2	CASSRTGTRNTIYF
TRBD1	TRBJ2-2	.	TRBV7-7	CATGTGLFTGELFF
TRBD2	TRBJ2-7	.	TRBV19	CASSYGLADYEQYF
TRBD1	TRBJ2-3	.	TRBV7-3	CASSATGGWSQYF
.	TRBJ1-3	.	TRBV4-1	CASSQEGKGAVGNTIYF
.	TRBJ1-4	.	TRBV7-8	CASSPRRGEKLFF
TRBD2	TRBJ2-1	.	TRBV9	CASSAGLAGADEQFF
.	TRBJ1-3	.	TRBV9	CASSSTGDYSGNTIYF
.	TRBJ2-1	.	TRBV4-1	CASSWGWQGKNEQFF
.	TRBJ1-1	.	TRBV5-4	CASSLGDREAFF
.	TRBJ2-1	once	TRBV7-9	CASSLVRGSYNEQFF
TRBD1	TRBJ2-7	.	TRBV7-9	CASSLGQGSLNEQYF
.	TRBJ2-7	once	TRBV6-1	CASAGGTYEQYF
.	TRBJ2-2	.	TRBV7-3	CASSPGFPGELFF
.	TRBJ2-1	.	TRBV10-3	CAISESGQAFEQFF
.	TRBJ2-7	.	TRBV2	CASDTRKTYEQYF
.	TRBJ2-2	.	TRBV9	CASSVGLSPGELFF
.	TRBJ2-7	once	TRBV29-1	CSVETEKDYEQYF
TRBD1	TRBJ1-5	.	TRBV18	CASSSQGSDQPQHF
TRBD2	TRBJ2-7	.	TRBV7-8	CAGSGTSGIDPSYEQYF
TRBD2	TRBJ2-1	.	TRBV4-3	CASSQISGRDNNEQFF
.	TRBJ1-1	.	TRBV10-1	CASRDRLNTEAFF
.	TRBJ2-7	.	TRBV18	CASSPLGAEYYEQYF
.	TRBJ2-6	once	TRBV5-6	CASSPRGSGANVLTF
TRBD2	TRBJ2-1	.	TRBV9	CASSRGEAGYNEQFF
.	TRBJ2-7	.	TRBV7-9	CASLDWNSYEQYF
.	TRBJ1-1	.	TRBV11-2	CASSPGRERWDTEAFF
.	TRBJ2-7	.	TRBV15	CATSRSRAGSYEQYF
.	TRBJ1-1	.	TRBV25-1	CASRGPVSGEFKAFF
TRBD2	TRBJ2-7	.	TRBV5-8	CASSSRTSGRHEQYF
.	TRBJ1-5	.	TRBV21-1	CASSKRYRGRRGNQPQHF
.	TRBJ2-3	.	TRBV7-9	CASSSPLGETDTQYF
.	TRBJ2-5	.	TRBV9	CASSPSPETQYF
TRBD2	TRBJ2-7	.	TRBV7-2	CASSLASSGRDEQYF
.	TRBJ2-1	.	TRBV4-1	CASRKGGVGNEQFF
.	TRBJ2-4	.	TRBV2	CASRGTNSGLNIQYF
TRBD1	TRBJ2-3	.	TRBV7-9	CASSLDWDRGLGDTQYF
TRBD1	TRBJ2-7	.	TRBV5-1	CASSVGQGASYEQYF
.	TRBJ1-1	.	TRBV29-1	CSVWGRMAEAFF